The 8 T cell receptor beta chains below come from one sample, sequenced in a study of blood T cell repertoires in COVID-19 (dated by TCRdb to between 2020 and 2021). The library was prepared using the immunoSEQ multiplex PCR assay. Not all clones reach the TCRdb copy of this immuneACCESS table, which keeps in-frame sequences only. Checked studies attribute under half of the gap to unresolved V genes and leave the rest unexplained. The sample contains around 200,000 clones, around 85% of them found a single time. Together, the top ten hold approximately 9.9% of the sample. Material: peripheral blood. The receptors were gathered from a human donor with active or convalescent COVID-19. The donor label of this sample is uncertain.

The chain carries TRBV5-1 and TRBJ2-3; 7 positions agree with TRBD1. The CDR3 loop spans 15 amino acids. Germline lookup yields CDR1 SGHRS and CDR2 YFSETQ. V lost 6 bases and J lost 3; bases outside the gene matches: 10. In nucleotides, the CDR3 is TGCGCCAGCACCCCGACAGGGATGACGACAGATACGCAGTATTTT. Its protein product is CASTPTGMTTDTQYF. The full variable domain, rest sourced from reference TRBV5-1 and TRBJ2-3, is KAGVTQTPRYLIKTRGQQVTLSCSPISGHRSVSWYQQTPGQGLQFLFEYFSETQRNKGNFPGRFSGRQFSNSRSEMNVSTLELGDSALYLCASTPTGMTTDTQYFGPGTRLTVL.

The chain employs TRBV6-5 and TRBJ2-7; D not certain. The CDR3 extends over 15 amino acids. The V gene's germline CDR1 is MNHEY and CDR2 SVGAGI. The V end was cut by 5 bases, the J end by 3 bases, with 17 bases between. The CDR3 DNA is TGTGCCAGCAGTCCCCCAGGTCAAATTCTCTACGAGCAGTACTTC. This codes for CASSPPGQILYEQYF.

This sequence joins TRBV7-6 and TRBJ2-7; the match to TRBD2 covers 8 bases. CDR1 and CDR2 from the germline V gene are SGHVS and FNYEAQ. The length of the CDR3 is 15 residues. The trim removed 1 base at V and 3 bases at J, leaving 5 bases unmatched. In nucleotides, the CDR3 is TGTGCCAGCAGCTTAGAAACGGGGGGGTTCTACGAGCAGTACTTC. It specifies CASSLETGGFYEQYF. Supplemented by reference TRBV7-6 and TRBJ2-7, the full variable domain reads GAGVSQSPRYKVTKRGQDVALRCDPISGHVSLYWYRQALGQGPEFLTYFNYEAQQDKSGLPNDRFSAERPEGSISTLTIQRTEQRDSAMYRCASSLETGGFYEQYFGPGTRLTVT.

The genes are TRBV9 and TRBJ1-2; possible D gene TRBD1, 5 bases. This CDR3 has 17 amino acids. V dropped 0 bases and J dropped 1 base, with 16 bases sitting between them. Germline CDR1 is SGDLS and CDR2 is YYNGEE. Here the CDR3 reads CASSVAPDTIRNYGYTF. In DNA, the CDR3 is TGTGCCAGCAGCGTAGCCCCGGACACAATCCGTAACTATGGCTACACCTTC.

J is TRBJ1-3 and V is TRBV11-2; D remains ambiguous. Trimming removed 5 bases from V and 0 bases from J, with 17 bases in between. Looked up from germline, CDR1 is SGHAT and CDR2 is FQNNGV. The CDR3 runs 17 residues. The chain's CDR3 is CASSLQPLRSSGNTIYF. Written as DNA, the CDR3 is TGTGCCAGCAGCCTACAACCCCTGAGGTCCTCTGGAAACACCATATATTTT.

This clone was detected a few times. The CDR3 loop reads CASSPLVAEGMTNEQFF. Here the CDR3 DNA reads TGTGCCAGCAGCCCACTAGTCGCGGAGGGGATGACAAATGAGCAGTTCTTC. The chain recombines TRBV9 with TRBJ2-1; tentative D call: TRBD2 (6 bases). Germline CDR1 is SGDLS and CDR2 is YYNGEE. V was pared by 4 bases and J by 7 bases, with 24 bases between. This CDR3 region has 17 residues.

This chain uses TRBV28 with TRBJ1-6; D perhaps matches TRBD1 (5 bases). Trimming took off 1 base at V and 6 bases at J, with 13 bases between the two ends. In germline, CDR1 is MDHEN, CDR2 SYDVKM. The CDR3 covers 16 residues. CDR3 in amino acids: CASSLLPGVINSPLHF. DNA of the CDR3: TGTGCCAGCAGTTTATTGCCGGGGGTGATTAATTCACCCCTCCACTTT.

This chain uses TRBV27 with TRBJ1-5; D is uncertain. The V gene's germline CDR1 is MNHEY and CDR2 SMNVEV (reference sequence). This CDR3 region has 12 residues. V was pared by 6 bases and J by 2 bases, with 5 bases between. CDR3 bases: TGTGCCAGCAGGGAGGGCAATCAGCCCCAGCATTTT. It translates to CASREGNQPQHF.